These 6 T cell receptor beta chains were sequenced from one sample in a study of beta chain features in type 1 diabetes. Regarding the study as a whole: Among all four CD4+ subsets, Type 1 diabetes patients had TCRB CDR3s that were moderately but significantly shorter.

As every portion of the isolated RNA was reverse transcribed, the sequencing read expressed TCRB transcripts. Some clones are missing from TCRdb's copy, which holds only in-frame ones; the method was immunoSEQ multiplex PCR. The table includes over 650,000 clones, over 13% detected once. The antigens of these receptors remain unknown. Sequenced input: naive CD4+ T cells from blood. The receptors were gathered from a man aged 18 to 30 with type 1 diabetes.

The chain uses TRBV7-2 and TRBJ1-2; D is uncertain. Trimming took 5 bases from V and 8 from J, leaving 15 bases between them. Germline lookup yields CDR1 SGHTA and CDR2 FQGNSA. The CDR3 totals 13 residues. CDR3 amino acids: CASSPEASGGYTF. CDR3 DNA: TGTGCCAGCAGCCCAGAGGCGTCCGGGGGCTACACCTTC. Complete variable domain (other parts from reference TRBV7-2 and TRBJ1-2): GAGVSQSPSNKVTEKGKDVELRCDPISGHTALYWYRQSLGQGLEFLIYFQGNSAPDKSGLPSDRFSAERTGGSVSTLTIQRTQQEDSAVYLCASSPEASGGYTFGSGTRLTVV.

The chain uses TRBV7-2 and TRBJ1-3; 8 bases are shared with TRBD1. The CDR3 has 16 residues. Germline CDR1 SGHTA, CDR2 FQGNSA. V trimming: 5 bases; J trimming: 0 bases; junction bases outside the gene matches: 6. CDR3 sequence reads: CASSPWTGSSGNTIYF. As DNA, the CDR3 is TGTGCCAGCAGCCCATGGACAGGGAGCTCTGGAAACACCATATATTTT.

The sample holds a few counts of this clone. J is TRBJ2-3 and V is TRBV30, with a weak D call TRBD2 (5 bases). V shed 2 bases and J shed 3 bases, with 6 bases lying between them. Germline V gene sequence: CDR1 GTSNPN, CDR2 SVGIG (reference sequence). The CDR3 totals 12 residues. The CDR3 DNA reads TGTGCCTGGAGTAGGAGGACAGATACGCAGTATTTT. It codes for CAWSRRTDTQYF.

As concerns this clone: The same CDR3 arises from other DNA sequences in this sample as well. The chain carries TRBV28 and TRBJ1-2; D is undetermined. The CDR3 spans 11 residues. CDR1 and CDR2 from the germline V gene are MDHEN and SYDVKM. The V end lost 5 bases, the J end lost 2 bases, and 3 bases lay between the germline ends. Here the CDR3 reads CASSGNYGYTF. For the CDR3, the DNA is TGTGCCAGCAGTGGGAACTATGGCTACACCTTC.

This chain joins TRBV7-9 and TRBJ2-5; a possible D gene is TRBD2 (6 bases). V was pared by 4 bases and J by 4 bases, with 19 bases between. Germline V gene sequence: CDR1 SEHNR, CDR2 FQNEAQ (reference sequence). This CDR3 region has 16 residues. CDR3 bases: TGTGCCAGCAGCTCCGCTCGACTAGTTGGGGGAGAGACCCAGTACTTC. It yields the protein CASSSARLVGGETQYF.

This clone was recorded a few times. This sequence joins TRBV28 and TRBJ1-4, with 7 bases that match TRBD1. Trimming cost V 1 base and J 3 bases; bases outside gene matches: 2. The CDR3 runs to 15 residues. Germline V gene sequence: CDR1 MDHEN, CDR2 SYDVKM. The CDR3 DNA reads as TGTGCCAGCAGTTTATCCGGGACAGCTAATGAAAAACTGTTTTTT. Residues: CASSLSGTANEKLFF.